This T cell receptor beta chain was recovered during a study of CD8+CD57+ T cells in acquired aplastic anemia. Study-level background: Mean yield of DNA from sorted CD4+ and CD8+ cells was 3 to 3.5 ug. Reads per healthy sample averaged about 10.8 million (CD4+) and some 11 million (CD8+). Study-level points and caveats: Patient and control CD8+ Simpson's diversity was not significantly different.

Genomic DNA, the template, was used for profiling of the TCR beta VDJ and CDR3. One entry per CDR3 protein results from TCRdb running MiXCR on the reads. The sample lists roughly 58,000 distinct CDR3 sequences, 50% to 70% occurring once. Of note for this clonotype: Its antigen remains unknown.

V lost 10 bases and J lost 6; bases outside the gene matches: 21. The CDR3 loop spans 17 amino acids. CDR1 and CDR2 (germline): ENHRY, SYGVKD. The chain is built from TRBV10-3 and TRBJ2-3, with TRBD2 identical over 8 bases. The TCR comes from a human donor in good health, serving as a control. Sample: sorted CD4+, CD8+, or CD8+CD57+ T cells (not recorded which) from PBMCs. CDR3 loop: CASRSLSRGVPRDTQYF. The CDR3 DNA reads TGTGCCAGCAGATCCCTCTCGCGGGGGGTCCCTCGGGATACGCAGTATTTT.